This entry is about one TCR beta chain. Its antigen is still unknown. The source of the sample is a study of identical twins. Overall study findings and caveats: In monozygotic twins, models underestimated the sharing of out-of-frame TCR alpha. Cord blood's abundant beta clonotypes had fewer insertions, unlike memory repertoires.

Trimming shortened V by 4 bases and J by 5 bases, and 15 bases separated the two germline ends. The CDR3 covers 15 residues. Germline-derived CDR1 and CDR2 are SGHTA and FQGNSA. Unique molecular identifiers were present on cDNA, and template switching added a universal primer site. TCRdb passed the 5' RACE reads through MiXCR, listing each CDR3 protein once. The sample shows 350,000 to 600,000 distinct CDR3 sequences, approximately 14% of them seen only once. Healthy Caucasians were all of the donors. The sample was also reused in another study, on yellow fever vaccine responses in identical twins.

The sample comprised CD4+ T cells sorted from blood. The source is a young woman in good health. This chain joins TRBV7-2 and TRBJ2-1, with D tentatively TRBD1 or TRBD2 (5 bases each). CDR3 residues: CASSSPGTNHNEQFF. For the CDR3, the DNA is TGTGCCAGCAGCTCCCCCGGGACCAACCACAATGAGCAGTTCTTC.